The 9 T cell receptor beta chains reported below all come from one sample, sequenced in a study. Using its own MiXCR run on the 5' RACE reads, TCRdb lists one record per CDR3 protein. The sample includes around 50,000 distinct CDR3 sequences, approximately 17% of them seen just once. The sequenced material came from naive CD4+ T cells sorted from blood. The sample's subset: naive CD4+ T cells, CD4+CD45RA+CD25-. Receptors originate from a female donor with breast cancer.

CDR3 bases: TGTGCCAGCAGCTTGGGACCAGGACAGGGGGCATTATCAACTAATGAAAAACTGTTTTTT. Protein: CASSLGPGQGALSTNEKLFF. The V and J genes are TRBV5-4 and TRBJ1-4; 11 bases align to TRBD1. The CDR3 sequence is 20 residues long. Germline lookup yields CDR1 SGHNT and CDR2 YYREEE (reference sequence). The trim removed 0 bases at V and 0 bases at J, leaving 10 bases unmatched.

There are a few counts of this clonotype. V gene TRBV11-3 combines with J gene TRBJ2-1, with TRBD2 matching over 7 bases. J was trimmed by 4 bases and V by 5 bases; bases with no gene match: 11. The CDR3 spans 16 residues. Germline V gene sequence: CDR1 SGHNT, CDR2 YENEEA. CDR3 region: CASSGRREFYYNEQFF. The CDR3 DNA is TGTGCCAGCAGCGGGAGGCGGGAGTTCTATTACAATGAGCAGTTCTTC.

This clonotype was observed at least ten times. The chain recombines TRBV4-1 with TRBJ2-2, with a possible D match to TRBD2 (5 bases). The V end was cut by 1 base, the J end by 2 bases, with 14 bases between. There are 17 residues in the CDR3. Germline assignment: CDR1 MGHRA and CDR2 YSYEKL. The CDR3 reads CASSQVRERKNTGELFF. The CDR3 DNA follows: TGCGCCAGCAGCCAAGTGAGGGAGCGAAAAAACACCGGGGAGCTGTTTTTT.

This clonotype has more than one count but fewer than ten. The chain uses TRBV20-1 and TRBJ1-2; D is possibly TRBD1 (6 bases). The CDR3 is 15 amino acids. The germline V gene has CDR1 DFQATT and CDR2 SNEGSKA (reference sequence). Trimming shortened V by 0 bases and J by 2 bases, and 13 bases separated the two germline ends. CDR3 loop: CSARDHAGANYGYTF. The DNA for the CDR3 is TGCAGTGCTAGAGATCACGCAGGGGCGAACTATGGCTACACCTTC.

This clonotype was counted only a few times. The CDR3 region has the DNA TGTGCCAGCAGTCCCTCGGCCCGGGGCGGCTACACCTTC. Protein: CASSPSARGGYTF. The V call is TRBV12-3 or TRBV12-4, the J call TRBJ1-2, with a tentative D call TRBD1 (5 bases). With 5 bases removed from V and 8 bases from J, the gap between germline ends came to 15 bases. The CDR3 is 13 residues long.

This clonotype has more than one count but fewer than ten. J is TRBJ2-3 and V is TRBV5-1; D not certain. V lost 0 bases and J lost 2, with 4 bases in between. CDR1 and CDR2 from the germline V gene are SGHRS and YFSETQ. This CDR3 comprises 13 residues. The CDR3 protein is CASSLGDTDTQYF. CDR3 bases: TGCGCCAGCAGCTTGGGGGACACAGATACGCAGTATTTT.

V gene TRBV9 combines with J gene TRBJ2-2; D uncertain. CDR3 length: 14 amino acids. From germline, CDR1 is SGDLS and CDR2 YYNGEE. With 0 bases removed from V and 6 bases from J, the gap between germline ends came to 9 bases. For the CDR3, the DNA is TGTGCCAGCAGCGTAGCTAGGGTTCCCGGGGAGCTGTTTTTT. Translating gives CASSVARVPGELFF.

This chain joins TRBV4-2 and TRBJ2-7, with TRBD1 matching over 8 bases. The CDR3 has 16 amino acids. Trimming cost V 1 base and J 4 bases; bases outside gene matches: 9. Germline lookup yields CDR1 LGHNA and CDR2 YNFKEQ. The CDR3 DNA reads as TGTGCCAGCAGCCAAGGTAGGCCGGGACAGGCTTACGAGCAGTACTTC. It yields the protein CASSQGRPGQAYEQYF.

This clonotype showed up many times. This chain joins TRBV5-1 and TRBJ1-1, with a possible D match to TRBD1 (6 bases). The CDR3 sequence is 16 residues long. Per the germline V gene, CDR1 is SGHRS and CDR2 is YFSETQ. Deletions cut 0 bases from V and 1 base from J, with 13 bases between. The CDR3: CASSLAGQRKNTEAFF. Written as DNA, the CDR3 is TGCGCCAGCAGCTTGGCAGGACAGAGGAAGAACACTGAAGCTTTCTTT.